The entry that follows covers one TCR beta chain sequence. Its antigen is undetermined. The germline gene is not matched at one end of the junction; a read error may be the cause. This entry comes from a study of glioma-infiltrating T cells after dendritic cell vaccination. On the study more broadly: Dendritic cells derived from monocytes and pulsed with autologous tumor lysate formed the vaccine.

The study, taken as a whole, reports: Higher TCR clonality did not directly relate to longer survival.

Input was roughly 2.2 ug genomic DNA, or all available if less. Amplification used 60 V beta primers and 13 J beta primers. The method was immunoSEQ multiplex PCR; TCRdb's version includes in-frame clones alone and lacks a portion of them. The data hold 70,000 to 100,000 clones, with roughly 80% observed a single time. The CDR3 sequence is 16 residues long. Germline-derived CDR1 and CDR2 are SSHAT and FNYEAQ (reference sequence). Specified time point: after dendritic cell vaccination, including at tumor progression/relapse. J is TRBJ2-4 and V is TRBV7-7, with D perhaps TRBD2 (7 bases). This clonotype was obtained from a human donor with glioblastoma. The sequencing here drew on blood, taken after dendritic cell vaccination. CDR3 in DNA: TGTGCTAGCAGCTTAGCTGGGGGGGCCGCCAAAAACATTCAGTACTTC. Translation: CASSLAGGAAKNIQYF.